These 20 T cell receptor beta chains were all obtained from the same sample, sequenced in a study of cytomegalovirus exposure and HLA in healthy donors. Sequenced by immunoSEQ multiplex PCR; TCRdb stores in-frame clones only, minus some. The repertoire holds about 330,000 clones, with roughly 90% as singletons. Sequencing input: PBMCs. Every receptor here comes from a woman aged 25 to 39 in good health and CMV-seropositive.

J is TRBJ1-4 and V is TRBV5-1; 7 nucleotides line up with TRBD1. Germline CDR1 is SGHRS and CDR2 is YFSETQ. J lost 2 bases, V lost 0 bases, and 4 bases had no gene match. The CDR3 length is 16 residues. This chain's CDR3 is CASSLGQGRTNEKLFF. The CDR3, as DNA: TGCGCCAGCAGCTTGGGACAGGGTAGGACTAATGAAAAACTGTTTTTT.

The chain uses TRBV27 and TRBJ2-7; tentatively, D is TRBD1 (6 bases). CDR1 and CDR2 (germline): MNHEY, SMNVEV (reference sequence). Trimming removed 2 bases from V and 1 base from J, with 12 bases in between. The CDR3 totals 15 residues. The CDR3 bases are TGTGCCAGCAGTTTAACGGACAGTTCGTCCTACGAGCAGTACTTC. It is translated as CASSLTDSSSYEQYF.

The chain uses TRBV9 and TRBJ2-7, with D maybe TRBD2 (6 bases). Per germline, CDR1 SGDLS and CDR2 YYNGEE. Trimming stripped 0 bases from V and 8 bases from J, with 18 bases between. The CDR3 is made up of 15 amino acids. CDR3 sequence: CASSVVGGFGEKQYF. DNA of the CDR3: TGTGCCAGCAGCGTAGTAGGAGGGTTCGGGGAGAAGCAGTACTTC.

The genes are TRBV12-5 and TRBJ2-2; 7 nucleotides match TRBD1. CDR1 and CDR2 from the germline V gene are LGHNT and FRNRAP. V lost 1 base, J lost 6 bases, and 5 bases stayed unmatched. There are 15 residues in the CDR3. CDR3 sequence reads: CASGLDRQGPGELFF. The CDR3 DNA reads TGTGCTAGTGGTTTGGACCGACAGGGCCCCGGGGAGCTGTTTTTT.

CDR3 DNA sequence: TGTGCCAGCAGTCCCCCCTTTTCCTCCTACGAGCAGTACTTC. Its translation is CASSPPFSSYEQYF. The chain couples TRBV28 to TRBJ2-7, with D uncertain. V lost 5 bases to trimming and J lost 0 bases, with 11 bases between them. Germline CDR1 MDHEN, CDR2 SYDVKM. The CDR3 totals 14 residues.

The chain uses TRBV10-3 and TRBJ2-5; 9 bases map to TRBD2. This CDR3 spans 16 amino acids. The V gene end was trimmed by 3 bases and the J gene end by 0 bases; junction bases not matched to a gene: 5. The V gene's germline CDR1 is ENHRY and CDR2 SYGVKD. In DNA form, the CDR3 reads TGTGCCATCAGTGAAGAACTAGCGGGCGACCAAGAGACCCAGTACTTC. As protein: CAISEELAGDQETQYF.

J is TRBJ2-7 and V is TRBV5-6, with unresolved D. CDR1 is SGHDT, CDR2 YYEEEE, per germline. With 0 bases removed from V and 2 bases from J, the gap between germline ends came to 9 bases. This CDR3 comprises 14 residues. In DNA form, the CDR3 reads TGTGCCAGCAGCTTGGGGGTTTCGGCCTACGAGCAGTACTTC. Its translation is CASSLGVSAYEQYF.

The chain is built from TRBV25-1 and TRBJ2-3; TRBD1 aligns across 11 bases. This CDR3 comprises 15 residues. Germline loops: CDR1 MGHDK, CDR2 SYGVNS. The junction had 3 bases not matched to a gene; V was cut back by 3 bases and J by 4 bases. The DNA of the CDR3 is TGTGCCAGCAGTGACGGACAGGGGGCCGCAGATACGCAGTATTTT. This gives the protein CASSDGQGAADTQYF.

The genes are TRBV29-1 and TRBJ1-2; TRBD1 matches at 7 bases. CDR1 and CDR2 from the germline V gene are SQVTM and ANQGSEA. CDR3 length: 12 amino acids. V lost 4 bases to trimming and J lost 7 bases; unmatched junction nucleotides: 6. CDR3 region: CSVVRGTRGYTF. The CDR3 bases are TGCAGCGTTGTCAGGGGGACTCGTGGCTACACCTTC.

This sequence joins TRBV30 and TRBJ2-7; 7 bases align to TRBD2. The CDR3 spans 15 residues. Germline V CDR1 and CDR2: GTSNPN, SVGIG (reference sequence). After removal of 1 base from V and 4 bases from J, the junction contained 10 bases not matched to a gene. In DNA, the CDR3 is TGTGCCTGGAGTGGGGGGGAGGGCCAAAGGTACGAGCAGTACTTC. Protein: CAWSGGEGQRYEQYF.

This chain links TRBV5-1 with TRBJ2-5, with TRBD2 identical over 7 bases. Losses at the gene ends were 0 bases for V and 3 bases for J; bases not matched to a gene: 5. Germline V gives CDR1 SGHRS, CDR2 YFSETQ. The CDR3 sequence is 15 residues long. In DNA form, the CDR3 reads TGCGCCAGCAGCTTGGGGGATCTAGCGGAAGAGACCCAGTACTTC. It is translated as CASSLGDLAEETQYF.

The V gene is TRBV6-5, the J gene TRBJ2-3; 7 bases align to TRBD2. The CDR3 has 15 residues. The V gene end was trimmed by 5 bases and the J gene end by 11 bases; junction bases not matched to a gene: 16. The germline V gene encodes CDR1 MNHEY and CDR2 SVGAGI. The CDR3 loop reads CASSNRDYPPGGQYF. CDR3 coding DNA: TGTGCCAGCAGTAACCGGGACTACCCCCCGGGAGGGCAGTATTTT.

This chain links TRBV6-6 with TRBJ2-5; 10 nucleotides match TRBD1. Germline trimming cut 6 bases from V and 12 bases from J; bases unmatched to any gene: 4. The CDR3 consists of 11 residues. Germline V CDR1 and CDR2: MNHNY, SVGAGI (reference sequence). In nucleotides, the CDR3 is TGTGCCAGCAGCACCGGGACAGGGGAGTACTTC. It yields the protein CASSTGTGEYF.

This clone was counted only a few times. V and J are TRBV2 and TRBJ1-6; D unclear. CDR3 length: 10 residues. CDR1 SNHLY and CDR2 FYNNEI come from the germline V gene. The ends were cut back, 4 bases at V and 14 bases at J, with 6 bases in the middle. The CDR3 here is CASSGSSLHF. The CDR3 nucleotides read TGTGCCAGCAGTGGGTCCTCCCTCCACTTT.

This chain joins TRBV28 and TRBJ1-1; D is ambiguous. CDR3 length: 13 amino acids. CDR1 is MDHEN, CDR2 SYDVKM, per germline. With 4 bases removed from V and 7 bases from J, the gap between germline ends came to 13 bases. CDR3 bases: TGTGCCAGCAGTTCCGGTGGCCGATTTGAAGCTTTCTTT. This codes for CASSSGGRFEAFF.

CDR3 amino acids: CASSFPTGANDGYTF. The CDR3 DNA reads TGCGCCAGCAGCTTCCCCACAGGGGCCAACGATGGCTACACCTTC. V and J are TRBV5-1 and TRBJ1-2; 7 bases align to TRBD1. The CDR3 runs 15 residues. Germline-derived CDR1 and CDR2 are SGHRS and YFSETQ. Trimming at V came to 2 bases and at J to 6 bases, leaving 10 bases not matched to a gene.

The V call is TRBV27, the J call TRBJ1-4; 10 bases map to TRBD1. Germline CDR1 MNHEY, CDR2 SMNVEV (reference sequence). Trimming removed 1 base from V and 7 bases from J; junction bases left unmatched: 9. This CDR3 spans 17 amino acids. The DNA for the CDR3 is TGTGCCAGCAGTTTATACCATTCCGGGACAGGGGTTGAAAAACTGTTTTTT. This codes for CASSLYHSGTGVEKLFF.

V usage is TRBV7-9 and J usage is TRBJ2-7; no definite D call. The germline CDR1 and CDR2 sequences are SEHNR and FQNEAQ (reference sequence). Deletions cut 3 bases from V and 1 base from J, with 10 bases between. This CDR3 contains 14 residues. The CDR3 DNA reads as TGTGCCAGCAGCTTCAATCTAGTGTCCTACGAGCAGTACTTC. Protein sequence: CASSFNLVSYEQYF. The full variable domain, rest sourced from reference TRBV7-9 and TRBJ2-7, is DTGVSQNPRHKITKRGQNVTFRCDPISEHNRLYWYRQTLGQGPEFLTYFQNEAQLEKSRLLSDRFSAERPKGSFSTLEIQRTEQGDSAMYLCASSFNLVSYEQYFGPGTRLTVT.

The chain carries TRBV7-9 and TRBJ2-7; D may be TRBD2 (5 bases). With 1 base removed from V and 2 bases from J, the gap between germline ends came to 15 bases. Germline CDR1 SEHNR, CDR2 FQNEAQ (reference sequence). The CDR3 totals 16 residues. CDR3 sequence: CASSLVWERETYEQYF. The CDR3 DNA reads TGTGCCAGCAGCTTAGTCTGGGAGAGAGAAACCTACGAGCAGTACTTC.

V usage is TRBV5-4 and J usage is TRBJ1-2; no reliable D call. Deletions cut 3 bases from V and 4 bases from J, with 10 bases between. CDR1 and CDR2 from the germline V gene are SGHNT and YYREEE (reference sequence). CDR3 length: 13 amino acids. CDR3 residues: CASSYLEGYGYTF. CDR3 in DNA: TGTGCCAGCAGCTACCTCGAGGGCTATGGCTACACCTTC.